What follows are 30 T cell receptor beta chains derived from one specimen sequenced in a study of shared clonotypes between healthy human individuals. Repertoires were generated with immunoSEQ multiplex PCR, while TCRdb's copy carries only in-frame clones and drops some. The sample has 1,500,000 or so clones; around 98.5% are singletons. The material sequenced was naive CD4+ T cells sorted from blood. Indicated subset: CD45RA+ positively selected. Every receptor here comes from a man aged 25 to 40 in good health.

The genes are TRBV6-6 and TRBJ1-5; D is unresolved. V lost 3 bases to trimming and J lost 3 bases, with 12 bases between them. The germline V gene encodes CDR1 MNHNY and CDR2 SVGAGI (reference sequence). The CDR3 length is 15 residues. This CDR3 reads CASSYPDVNNQPQHF. CDR3 DNA: TGTGCCAGCAGTTATCCGGACGTAAACAATCAGCCCCAGCATTTT.

This clone was observed once. Other DNA sequences in this specimen translate into the identical CDR3. The genes are TRBV11-1 and TRBJ2-7, with 9 bases lining up with TRBD1. Trimming took 1 base from V and 4 from J; bases not matched to a gene: 2. Germline V gives CDR1 SGHAT, CDR2 FQDESV (reference sequence). CDR3 length: 14 residues. The CDR3 loop is CASSLGQGGYEQYF. CDR3 in DNA: TGTGCCAGCAGCTTAGGACAGGGGGGATACGAGCAGTACTTC.

This rearrangement joins TRBV29-1 to TRBJ2-3; D remains ambiguous. Trimming pared 6 bases from V and 9 bases from J, leaving 10 bases between. Germline CDR1 SQVTM, CDR2 ANQGSEA. The CDR3 loop spans 10 amino acids. CDR3 loop: CSVSGETQYF. CDR3 coding DNA: TGCAGCGTCAGTGGGGAAACGCAGTATTTT.

The chain is built from TRBV5-1 and TRBJ2-7, with 7 bases matching TRBD1. Trimming at V came to 0 bases and at J to 0 bases, leaving 18 bases not matched to a gene. The germline V gene has CDR1 SGHRS and CDR2 YFSETQ. The CDR3 extends over 20 amino acids. CDR3 sequence: CASSLVPHRGEGLDSYEQYF. The CDR3 coding sequence is TGCGCCAGCAGCTTGGTTCCTCACAGGGGTGAAGGGCTAGACTCCTACGAGCAGTACTTC.

The V call is TRBV6-5, the J call TRBJ1-4, with TRBD1 matching over 8 bases. The CDR3 is made up of 14 amino acids. Germline CDR1 reads MNHEY; CDR2 reads SVGAGI. The V gene end was trimmed by 5 bases and the J gene end by 8 bases; junction bases not matched to a gene: 7. The CDR3, as DNA: TGTGCCAGCAGTCCCGGACAGGGTAGGGAAAAACTGTTTTTT. This gives the protein CASSPGQGREKLFF.

The chain joins TRBV7-2 to TRBJ2-7; no clear D gene. CDR3 size: 12 residues. Trimming stripped 6 bases from V and 5 bases from J, with 11 bases between. Germline CDR1 and CDR2: SGHTA and FQGNSA. CDR3 sequence (DNA): TGTGCCAGCAGTAGGTTCACCGACGAGCAGTACTTC. Encoded protein: CASSRFTDEQYF.

The rearrangement uses TRBV6-6 and TRBJ1-2; D gene unclear. This CDR3 has 13 amino acids. Per germline, CDR1 MNHNY and CDR2 SVGAGI (reference sequence). The ends were cut back, 1 base at V and 7 bases at J, with 10 bases in the middle. DNA of the CDR3: TGTGCCAGCAGTTACTATCTAATAGGTGGCTACACCTTC. This translates into CASSYYLIGGYTF.

J is TRBJ2-1 and V is TRBV7-2; TRBD2 aligns across 16 bases. The V gene end was trimmed by 5 bases and the J gene end by 0 bases; junction bases not matched to a gene: 7. CDR3 size: 19 residues. Looked up from germline, CDR1 is SGHTA and CDR2 is FQGNSA. The CDR3 region is CASSPGLAGGPGSYNEQFF. DNA for the CDR3: TGTGCCAGCAGCCCGGGACTAGCGGGAGGGCCGGGCTCCTACAATGAGCAGTTCTTC.

The chain uses TRBV7-7 and TRBJ2-5; possibly TRBD2 for D (6 bases). V lost 4 bases and J lost 2, with 20 bases in between. This CDR3 region has 17 residues. Germline loops: CDR1 SSHAT, CDR2 FNYEAQ (reference sequence). The CDR3 here is CASSSPSLVGGQETQYF. The CDR3 DNA is TGTGCCAGCAGCTCCCCGAGTTTGGTGGGAGGTCAAGAGACCCAGTACTTC.

The V and J genes are TRBV27 and TRBJ2-1; D not resolved. V was cut by 2 bases and J by 0 bases, with 5 bases left in between. Germline loops: CDR1 MNHEY, CDR2 SMNVEV (reference sequence). This CDR3 is 14 amino acids long. The CDR3 DNA sequence: TGTGCCAGCAGTTTAAGGAGCTCCTACAATGAGCAGTTCTTC. Translating it yields CASSLRSSYNEQFF.

The chain recombines TRBV19 with TRBJ2-2, with 7 bases that match TRBD1. The CDR3 runs 13 residues. Trimming took 4 bases from V and 6 from J; bases not matched to a gene: 2. From germline, CDR1 is LNHDA and CDR2 SQIVND (reference sequence). The CDR3 sequence: CASSRDRAGELFF. Written as DNA, the CDR3 is TGTGCCAGTAGTAGAGACAGGGCCGGGGAGCTGTTTTTT.

In regard to this clone: The identical CDR3 is also encoded by other nucleotide sequences in the sample. This chain joins TRBV5-4 and TRBJ2-5, with 8 positions matching TRBD2. In germline, CDR1 is SGHNT, CDR2 YYREEE (reference sequence). With V trimmed by 4 bases and J by 1 base, 3 bases remained unmatched. The CDR3 sequence is 14 residues long. CDR3 sequence reads: CASSPGTSQETQYF. The CDR3 nucleotides are TGTGCCAGCAGCCCAGGGACTAGCCAAGAGACCCAGTACTTC.

The chain employs TRBV6-1 and TRBJ2-5; perhaps TRBD2 as D (6 bases). Germline V gene sequence: CDR1 MNHNS, CDR2 SASEGT. V was trimmed by 5 bases and J by 0 bases, leaving 13 bases between them. The CDR3 length is 15 residues. The CDR3 nucleotides read TGTGCCAGCAGTAGGGGAGGAGCGGACCAAGAGACCCAGTACTTC. Translated, it gives CASSRGGADQETQYF.

V gene TRBV6-6 combines with J gene TRBJ2-2; TRBD1 aligns across 8 bases. In germline, CDR1 is MNHNY, CDR2 SVGAGI (reference sequence). The CDR3 has 15 amino acids. V dropped 6 bases and J dropped 6; count of bases not matched to a gene: 9. CDR3 coding DNA: TGTGCCAGCAGGAAATTCTCACAGGGGGCCGGGGAGCTGTTTTTT. It specifies CASRKFSQGAGELFF.

The chain combines TRBV2 with TRBJ2-1, with D unresolved. Trimming took off 7 bases at V and 8 bases at J, with 15 bases between the two ends. Looked up from germline, CDR1 is SNHLY and CDR2 is FYNNEI. This CDR3 region has 13 residues. The DNA for the CDR3 is TGTGCCAGCATTCGCGGAAGTACGGATGAGCAGTTCTTC. Protein: CASIRGSTDEQFF. The whole variable domain, filled in from reference TRBV2 and TRBJ2-1, reads EPEVTQTPSHQVTQMGQEVILRCVPISNHLYFYWYRQILGQKVEFLVSFYNNEISEKSEIFDDQFSVERPDGSNFTLKIRSTKLEDSAMYFCASIRGSTDEQFFGPGTRLTVL.

This chain links TRBV7-2 with TRBJ2-7; 9 positions agree with TRBD2. Trimming removed 3 bases from V and 3 bases from J; junction bases left unmatched: 3. Germline V gene sequence: CDR1 SGHTA, CDR2 FQGNSA. The CDR3 length is 14 residues. The CDR3 loop is CASSFSGSGYEQYF. The DNA for the CDR3 is TGTGCCAGCAGCTTTAGCGGGAGTGGCTACGAGCAGTACTTC.

The chain uses TRBV10-3 and TRBJ2-3; no clear D gene. The CDR3 covers 14 residues. Germline loops: CDR1 ENHRY, CDR2 SYGVKD. Trimming pared 10 bases from V and 0 bases from J, leaving 14 bases between. CDR3 loop: CATANGLSTDTQYF. The CDR3 DNA reads as TGTGCCACCGCCAATGGGCTTAGCACAGATACGCAGTATTTT.

The J gene is TRBJ1-2, the V gene TRBV14; no definite D call. The length of the CDR3 is 15 residues. Germline V gene lookup returns CDR1 SGHDN and CDR2 FVKESK. V was pared by 1 base and J by 7 bases, with 16 bases between. CDR3 sequence reads: CASSQGSGLVGGYTF. DNA of the CDR3: TGTGCCAGCAGCCAAGGCTCAGGTTTGGTCGGTGGCTACACCTTC.

V usage is TRBV19 and J usage is TRBJ2-7, with 7 nucleotides matching TRBD1. Per the germline V gene, CDR1 is LNHDA and CDR2 is SQIVND (reference sequence). The CDR3 loop spans 14 amino acids. Trimming cost V 4 bases and J 3 bases; bases outside gene matches: 6. CDR3 amino acids: CASSTRQGDYEQYF. The CDR3 nucleotides read TGTGCCAGTAGTACCCGACAGGGTGACTACGAGCAGTACTTC.

The rearrangement links TRBV19 to TRBJ2-1; 7 positions agree with TRBD2. Trimming took 4 bases from V and 2 from J; bases not matched to a gene: 5. CDR1 is LNHDA and CDR2 is SQIVND in the germline V gene (reference sequence). The CDR3 length is 15 residues. The CDR3 nucleotides read TGTGCCAGTAGTAGCCTAGCGGTTACCTACAATGAGCAGTTCTTC. This gives the protein CASSSLAVTYNEQFF.

This rearrangement joins TRBV9 to TRBJ1-5, with D possibly TRBD1 on 5 matching bases. The V gene lost 0 bases and the J gene lost 7 bases, with 11 bases spanning the gap. CDR3 length: 14 residues. Germline lookup yields CDR1 SGDLS and CDR2 YYNGEE. Here the CDR3 reads CASSVEGGVQPQHF. For the CDR3, the DNA is TGTGCCAGCAGCGTAGAGGGAGGGGTGCAGCCCCAGCATTTT.

This rearrangement joins TRBV30 to TRBJ2-1; D is possibly TRBD1 or TRBD2 (5 bases each). CDR3 length: 15 residues. Trimming stripped 6 bases from V and 2 bases from J, with 17 bases between. Germline lookup yields CDR1 GTSNPN and CDR2 SVGIG (reference sequence). The CDR3 coding sequence is TGTGCCTGTCAACACGACGGGGACCCCTACAATGAGCAGTTCTTC. Protein sequence: CACQHDGDPYNEQFF.

This clone was recorded once. The chain carries TRBV29-1 and TRBJ1-4; no firm D call. Trimming removed 4 bases from V and 3 bases from J, with 6 bases in between. The CDR3 extends over 12 amino acids. Germline V gene data show CDR1 as SQVTM and CDR2 as ANQGSEA. This chain's CDR3 is CSVGWANEKLFF. In nucleotides, the CDR3 is TGCAGCGTTGGCTGGGCTAATGAAAAACTGTTTTTT.

The V call is TRBV5-4, the J call TRBJ2-2; D might be TRBD2 (6 bases). Germline CDR1 and CDR2: SGHNT and YYREEE (reference sequence). V lost 7 bases to trimming and J lost 0 bases, with 19 bases between them. CDR3 length equals 17 residues. CDR3 loop: CASWRGRDASNTGELFF. CDR3 nucleotide sequence: TGTGCCAGCTGGAGGGGAAGGGACGCATCGAACACCGGGGAGCTGTTTTTT.

The chain has TRBV18 and TRBJ2-1; 9 bases are shared with TRBD1. The CDR3 is 17 amino acids. Germline CDR1 KGHSH, CDR2 LQKENI. Germline trimming cut 3 bases from V and 5 bases from J; bases unmatched to any gene: 11. The CDR3 region is CASSPQTGGSLDNEQFF. CDR3 nucleotide sequence: TGTGCCAGCTCACCCCAAACAGGGGGCTCTCTCGACAATGAGCAGTTCTTC.

This clone was seen once. CDR3 in amino acids: CASTPGTGRSGANVLTF. The CDR3 coding sequence is TGCGCCAGCACCCCCGGGACAGGGAGGTCTGGGGCCAACGTCCTGACTTTC. The chain employs TRBV23-1 and TRBJ2-6; TRBD1 matches 9 bases. TRBV23-1 is placed among ORFs of uncertain function. V shed 7 bases and J 1 base; nucleotides not matched to a gene: 8. CDR3 length: 17 residues.

CDR3 sequence: CASSLLPEGTDTQYF. CDR3 DNA: TGTGCCAGCAGCCTACTGCCAGAAGGCACAGATACGCAGTATTTT. The J gene is TRBJ2-3, the V gene TRBV21-1. TRBV21-1 is given as a pseudogene. The CDR3 has 15 residues.

V usage is TRBV5-1 and J usage is TRBJ2-1; D gene ambiguous. The CDR3 sequence is 16 residues long. Germline V gene lookup returns CDR1 SGHRS and CDR2 YFSETQ. V was cut by 2 bases and J by 3 bases, with 15 bases left in between. The CDR3 region is CASSLGQSPFYNEQFF. As DNA, the CDR3 is TGCGCCAGCAGCTTAGGGCAGTCTCCTTTCTACAATGAGCAGTTCTTC.

The V and J genes are TRBV27 and TRBJ2-7, with D perhaps TRBD1 or TRBD2 (5 bases each). In germline, CDR1 is MNHEY, CDR2 SMNVEV (reference sequence). Trimming pared 0 bases from V and 6 bases from J, leaving 12 bases between. The CDR3 runs to 14 residues. The CDR3 DNA is TGTGCCAGCAGTTTATCCCGACTTGGGACCGAGCAGTACTTC. As protein: CASSLSRLGTEQYF.

This chain uses TRBV28 with TRBJ2-7; 8 positions match TRBD1. CDR3 size: 13 residues. V was clipped by 8 bases and J by 2 bases; unmatched bases: 5. Germline V gene sequence: CDR1 MDHEN, CDR2 SYDVKM. The CDR3 DNA reads TGTGCCAGCTGGGTGACAGGGGCCTACGAGCAGTACTTC. As protein: CASWVTGAYEQYF.